Reported below is one T cell receptor (beta chain). Method: immunoSEQ multiplex PCR; TCRdb's copy keeps in-frame clones and lacks some. The data contain fewer than 200,000 clones, less than 90% of them singletons. Trimming shortened V by 4 bases and J by 3 bases, and 19 bases separated the two germline ends. Germline V gene sequence: CDR1 SGHNT, CDR2 YYREEE (reference sequence). CDR3 size: 16 residues. The sample comes from a study of blood T cell repertoires in COVID-19. Study information: The origin of the acute and convalescent COVID-19 samples was the United States, Italy and Spain.

This rearrangement joins TRBV5-4 to TRBJ1-2; D is perhaps TRBD1 (5 bases). This TCR was recovered from a man in his 60s with acute or convalescent COVID-19. Sequenced sample: peripheral blood. The CDR3 sequence is CASSLDLTAKYYGYTF. The CDR3 DNA reads as TGTGCCAGCAGCCTAGATTTGACAGCAAAATACTATGGCTACACCTTC.